What follows is one T cell receptor (beta chain) and its context. This clonotype was counted at least ten times. Its antigen is unknown. No much larger clonotype is one base removed from it; base qualities were not supplied. The method was PCR. Sequencing was performed on a NextSeq 500. Preparation of bulk TCR libraries followed a previously described approach, with the TCR primers listed in Table S5. The Qiagen AllPrep DNA/RNA kit was used to purify total RNA. Before analysis, reads from multiple sequencing runs of the same library were pooled. As for how the authors treated the data: Reads were retained only if the reads had an exact TCR constant sequence, and the retained reads were trimmed to 150 nt and grouped according to their 12-nt molecular barcodes. Reads within each barcode group were sub-clustered using a 15% Levenshtein threshold, and quality-weighted consensus sequences were constructed for each RNA molecule. Non-functional sequences were filtered out, along with any lower-count sequence sitting one edit away from another sequence. Based on a fit of two negative binomial distributions, barcode sub-clusters having less than 20% of the maximum read count were discarded. TCRdb itself trimmed the public reads at Q25 with fastp, ran MiXCR and retained productive beta chains. Rows merge per CDR3 protein into single entries with the most common DNA and genes. TCRdb, rather than the study authors, made the V and J calls. In this sample the table shows about 500,000 distinct CDR3 sequences, about a quarter of which occur a single time. About 0.75% of the sample is in the top ten clones.

Naive CD8 T cell libraries were made from around 18,000 to 910,000 sorted cells using 10%, 30% or 50% of purified RNA. Naive CD8 T cells were FACS-sorted as CD8+CD4-CCR7+CD45RA+ on a BD FACSAria II into RLT Plus buffer. Detection sensitivity was tested by spiking Jurkat RNA equal to around 11 TCR copies' worth into samples containing roughly 19,000-1,100,000 naive CD8 T cells. Enrichment of CD8 T cells was performed with RosetteSep CD8+ T Cell Enrichment Cocktail and Ficoll-Paque, after which ACK red cell lysis was carried out. This sample was taken from a study of molecular identifiers for immune sequencing clone quantification (dated by TCRdb to the late 2010s). The study in broad terms: For a replicate experiment, RNA from 20,000 or 100,000 naive CD8 T cells was divided into five aliquots, of which four were sequenced. This methods study benchmarked molecular-identifier clustering-based TCR repertoire sequencing (MIDCIRS) and TCR RNA copy counting, using CD8 T cells to do so. The investigation overall reported the following: Identical TCR molecules sharing a barcode could cause highly expanded clone sizes to be underestimated. A single cell's worth of spiked-in Jurkat TCR RNA was reported detectable even among around 1 million naive CD8 T cells. The naive libraries included spiked-in Jurkat TCR RNA (about ten copies' worth), and this RNA is not part of the donor repertoire. Modeling gave around 3 recovered TCR RNA copies per cell versus approximately 11 by digital PCR, implying about 30% capture efficiency. Without barcode sub-clustering, chimeric consensus sequences inflated TCR diversity; chimeras reached as high as 47%. Clones above 20 RNA copies held over 99% of molecules in CMV-specific effector cells but under 1% in naive cells.

This receptor was obtained from a human donor in good health. Some libraries in this study had Jurkat cell RNA spiked in. The sample comprised naive CD8+ T cells from blood, with Jurkat cell RNA spiked in. The intended sense of this specimen's cell subset or site label: FACS-sorted CD8+CD4-CCR7+CD45RA+ naive T cells.

The encoded CDR3 is CASSAALSYEQYF. The nucleotide sequence reads TGTGCCAGTAGCGCCGCTCTTAGTTACGAGCAGTACTTC. The chain is made from TRBV19 and TRBJ2-7, with no confident D gene call. The V and J ends are trimmed by 6 bases and 4 bases, leaving 13 bases between them. The germline V gene (reference sequence) yields LNHDA for CDR1 and SQIVND for CDR2. The CDR3 spans 13 residues, from the cysteine through the phenylalanine. The only DNA kept is the CDR3, 39 bases in frame from the first base. Outside the CDR3, residues come from the reference TRBV19 and TRBJ2-7 proteins, so the full variable domain is: DGGITQSPKYLFRKEGQNVTLSCEQNLNHDAMYWYRQDPGQGLRLIYYSQIVNDFQKGDIAEGYSVSREKKESFPLTVTSAQKNPTAFYLCASSAALSYEQYFGPGTRLTVT.